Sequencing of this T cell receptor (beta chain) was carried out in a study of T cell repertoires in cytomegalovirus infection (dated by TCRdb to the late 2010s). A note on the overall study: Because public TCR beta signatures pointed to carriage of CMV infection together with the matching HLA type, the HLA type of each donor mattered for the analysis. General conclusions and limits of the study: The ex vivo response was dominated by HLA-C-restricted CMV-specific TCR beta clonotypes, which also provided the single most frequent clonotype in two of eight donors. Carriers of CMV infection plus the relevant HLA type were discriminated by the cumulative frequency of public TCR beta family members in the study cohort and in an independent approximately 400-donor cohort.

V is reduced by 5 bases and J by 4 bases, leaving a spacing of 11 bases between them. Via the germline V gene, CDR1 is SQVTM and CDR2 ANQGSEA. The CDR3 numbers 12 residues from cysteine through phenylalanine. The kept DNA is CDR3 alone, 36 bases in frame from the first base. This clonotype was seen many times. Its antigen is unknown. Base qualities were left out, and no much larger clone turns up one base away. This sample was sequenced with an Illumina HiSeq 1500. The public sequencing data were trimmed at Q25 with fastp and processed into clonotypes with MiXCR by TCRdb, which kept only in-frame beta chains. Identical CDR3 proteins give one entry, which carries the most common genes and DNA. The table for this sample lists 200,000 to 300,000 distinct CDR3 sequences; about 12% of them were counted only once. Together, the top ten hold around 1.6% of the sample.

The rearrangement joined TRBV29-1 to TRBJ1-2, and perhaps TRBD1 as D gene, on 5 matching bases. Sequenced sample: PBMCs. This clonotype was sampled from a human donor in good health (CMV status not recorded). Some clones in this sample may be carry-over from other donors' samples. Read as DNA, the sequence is TGCAGCGTTTTCGGGACGGTCTATGGCTACACCTTC. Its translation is CSVFGTVYGYTF.